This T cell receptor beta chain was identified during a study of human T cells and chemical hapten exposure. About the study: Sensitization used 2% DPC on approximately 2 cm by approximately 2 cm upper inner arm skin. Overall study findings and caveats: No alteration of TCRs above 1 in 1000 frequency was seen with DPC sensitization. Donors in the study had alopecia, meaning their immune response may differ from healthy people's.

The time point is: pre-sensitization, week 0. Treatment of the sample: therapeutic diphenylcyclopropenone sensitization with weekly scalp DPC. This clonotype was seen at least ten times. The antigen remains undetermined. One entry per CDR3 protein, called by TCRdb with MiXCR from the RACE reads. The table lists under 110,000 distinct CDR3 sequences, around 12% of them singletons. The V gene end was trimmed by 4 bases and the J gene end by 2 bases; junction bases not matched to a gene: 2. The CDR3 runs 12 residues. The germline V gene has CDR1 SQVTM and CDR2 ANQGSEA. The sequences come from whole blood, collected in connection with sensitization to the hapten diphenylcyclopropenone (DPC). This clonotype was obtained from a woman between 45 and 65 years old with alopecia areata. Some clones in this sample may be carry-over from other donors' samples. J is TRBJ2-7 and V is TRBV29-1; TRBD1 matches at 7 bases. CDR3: CSVGQGAYEQYF. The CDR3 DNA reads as TGCAGCGTTGGGCAGGGGGCCTACGAGCAGTACTTC.